The sequence of this T cell receptor beta chain was determined in a study of graft-versus-host responses after intestinal transplantation. For the study at large: Transplant recipients had multivisceral, liver-intestinal, or isolated intestinal grafts. Anti-thymocyte globulin induction was given to all recipients, followed by tacrolimus and steroids for around three years.

Study observations and caveats: Among recipient marrow samples, GvH clones were found; some appeared first in ileum or blood.

Libraries were prepared by immunoSEQ multiplex PCR; TCRdb keeps only in-frame clonotypes and omits some of them. The table has 8,000 to 13,000 clones, over 30% seen once. Researchers placed approximately 200,000 CFSE-labeled responder cells in culture with approximately 200,000 irradiated, violet-dye-labeled stimulator cells. Cell sorting after the reaction yielded proliferating CFSE-low CD3+CD4+ and CD3+CD8+ responders. This clone is medium-sized in the sample. This specimen was alloreactive CD8+ T cells from a mixed lymphocyte reaction culture, taken before intestinal transplant. Subset in this sample: CFSE-low proliferating T cells sorted from roughly 6-day pre-transplant mixed lymphocyte reaction (GvH or HvG direction). The sequence was collected from a human patient who received an intestinal transplant.

Here the CDR3 reads CASSFGTEAFF. As DNA, the CDR3 is TGTGCCAGCAGTTTCGGCACTGAAGCTTTCTTT. The chain combines TRBV28 with TRBJ1-1; no clear D gene. Germline CDR1 reads MDHEN; CDR2 reads SYDVKM. The V and J ends lost 3 bases and 4 bases respectively, with 3 bases between them. The CDR3 totals 11 residues. The full variable domain, its missing parts supplied by reference TRBV28 and TRBJ1-1, is DVKVTQSSRYLVKRTGEKVFLECVQDMDHENMFWYRQDPGLGLRLIYFSYDVKMKEKGDIPEGYSVSREKKERFSLILESASTNQTSMYLCASSFGTEAFFGQGTRLTVV.